These T cell receptor beta chains were read from a single sample in a study of blood T cell repertoires in COVID-19. Method: immunoSEQ multiplex PCR; TCRdb's copy keeps in-frame clones and lacks some. The data hold under 15,000 clones, with around 85% observed a single time. The sequenced sample consisted of peripheral blood. These receptors came from a human donor in a cohort sampled during active COVID-19. CDR3s include the opening cysteine and the closing phenylalanine or tryptophan. Fields, in order: J gene, V gene, clone size, D gene, CDR3 DNA, CDR3 protein. A D gene is named only where the DNA matches it firmly. The size field is filled for only some rows; it gives once, few, many or a size class.

j_call: TRBJ2-5
v_call: TRBV5-8
clone_size: -
d_call: TRBD1
cdr3_nt: TGTGCCAGCAGCCGTACAGGGGGACAGACCCAGTACTTC
cdr3_aa: CASSRTGGQTQYF

j_call: TRBJ1-5
v_call: TRBV7-8
clone_size: -
d_call: -
cdr3_nt: TGTGCCAGCAGCTTAGGCAGGGCCGGTCAGCCCCAGCATTTT
cdr3_aa: CASSLGRAGQPQHF

j_call: TRBJ1-6
v_call: TRBV5-5
clone_size: few
d_call: TRBD1
cdr3_nt: TGTGCCAGCAGCTTGGAGGGGGCGAATTCACCCCTCCACTTT
cdr3_aa: CASSLEGANSPLHF

j_call: TRBJ2-3
v_call: TRBV24-1
clone_size: -
d_call: TRBD1
cdr3_nt: TGTGCCACCAGTGCGGGACAGGGGGGCACAGATACGCAGTATTTT
cdr3_aa: CATSAGQGGTDTQYF

j_call: TRBJ2-1
v_call: TRBV5-4
clone_size: -
d_call: TRBD2
cdr3_nt: TGTGCCAGCAGCTACGGGACTAGCGGGAGGGCCCAGGATGAGCAGTTCTTC
cdr3_aa: CASSYGTSGRAQDEQFF

j_call: TRBJ1-2
v_call: TRBV12-3/TRBV12-4
clone_size: -
d_call: -
cdr3_nt: TGTGCCAGCAGTTCCAGCGCTAACTATGGCTACACCTTC
cdr3_aa: CASSSSANYGYTF

j_call: TRBJ2-3
v_call: TRBV19
clone_size: -
d_call: -
cdr3_nt: TGTGCCAGTAGTAGTTTGGGGCAGGAACGAGGCGATACGCAGTATTTT
cdr3_aa: CASSSLGQERGDTQYF

j_call: TRBJ2-5
v_call: TRBV5-1
clone_size: -
d_call: TRBD2
cdr3_nt: TGCGCCAGCAGCCCGACTAGCGAGCGAAAGACCCAGTACTTC
cdr3_aa: CASSPTSERKTQYF

j_call: TRBJ2-7
v_call: TRBV5-1
clone_size: -
d_call: TRBD1
cdr3_nt: TGCGCCAGCAGCGCCGACAGGGCCGAGCAGTACTTC
cdr3_aa: CASSADRAEQYF

j_call: TRBJ2-3
v_call: TRBV11-3
clone_size: -
d_call: TRBD2
cdr3_nt: TGTGCCAGCAGCTCACTCGTAGCGGGGAGCACAGATACGCAGTATTTT
cdr3_aa: CASSSLVAGSTDTQYF

j_call: TRBJ2-5
v_call: TRBV2
clone_size: -
d_call: -
cdr3_nt: TGTGCCAGCAGCCGGGACACCCAAGAGACCCAGTACTTC
cdr3_aa: CASSRDTQETQYF

j_call: TRBJ1-1
v_call: TRBV5-1
clone_size: -
d_call: -
cdr3_nt: TGCGCCAGCCGCCCCCGCGCGGGATCGAACACTGAAGCTTTCTTT
cdr3_aa: CASRPRAGSNTEAFF

j_call: TRBJ2-7
v_call: TRBV7-9
clone_size: -
d_call: -
cdr3_nt: TGTGCCAGCAGCCCGCCCTTTCGACAGGCCCACTCCTACGAGCAGTACTTC
cdr3_aa: CASSPPFRQAHSYEQYF

j_call: TRBJ1-6
v_call: TRBV3-1/TRBV3-2
clone_size: few
d_call: -
cdr3_nt: TGTGCCAGCAGCCAAGGACAGGTTTTAAATTCACCCCTCCACTTT
cdr3_aa: CASSQGQVLNSPLHF

j_call: TRBJ2-3
v_call: TRBV18
clone_size: -
d_call: TRBD2
cdr3_nt: TGTGCCAGCTCACCGGGCAGCGGGGCGATAGATACGCAGTATTTT
cdr3_aa: CASSPGSGAIDTQYF

j_call: TRBJ2-2
v_call: TRBV4-1
clone_size: once
d_call: TRBD2
cdr3_nt: TGCGCCAGCAGACTAGCGGGGGGGACCGGGGAGCTGTTTTTT
cdr3_aa: CASRLAGGTGELFF

j_call: TRBJ2-1
v_call: TRBV4-2
clone_size: -
d_call: -
cdr3_nt: TGTGCCAGCAGCCAAGATCGCGCGCCCTACAATGAGCAGTTCTTC
cdr3_aa: CASSQDRAPYNEQFF

j_call: TRBJ1-5
v_call: TRBV7-2
clone_size: -
d_call: -
cdr3_nt: TGTGCCAGCAGCTTAGATCCCGGAGGCAATCAGCCCCAGCATTTT
cdr3_aa: CASSLDPGGNQPQHF

j_call: TRBJ1-2
v_call: TRBV28
clone_size: -
d_call: -
cdr3_nt: TGTGCCAGCAGTTTATATAACGACAGAGGATATGGCTACACCTTC
cdr3_aa: CASSLYNDRGYGYTF

j_call: TRBJ2-3
v_call: TRBV4-2
clone_size: -
d_call: -
cdr3_nt: TGTGCCAGCAGCCAAGATGAGGGCAGCACAGATACGCAGTATTTT
cdr3_aa: CASSQDEGSTDTQYF

j_call: TRBJ1-5
v_call: TRBV19
clone_size: -
d_call: -
cdr3_nt: TGTGCCAGTAGTATAAAACTCGGGAGCAATAATCAGCCCCAGCATTTT
cdr3_aa: CASSIKLGSNNQPQHF

j_call: TRBJ2-3
v_call: TRBV15
clone_size: -
d_call: TRBD2
cdr3_nt: TGTGCCACCAGCAGACCATCCATTGGGACTAGCGTGCGGGGAGGACCAGATACGCAGTATTTT
cdr3_aa: CATSRPSIGTSVRGGPDTQYF

j_call: TRBJ1-5
v_call: TRBV19
clone_size: -
d_call: -
cdr3_nt: TGTGCCGTTGGACTGTCCAATCAGCCCCAGCATTTT
cdr3_aa: CAVGLSNQPQHF

j_call: TRBJ2-1
v_call: TRBV25-1
clone_size: -
d_call: TRBD2
cdr3_nt: TGTGCCAGCAGTGATCAAGCGGGAGGGCCTGGTGAGCAGTTCTTC
cdr3_aa: CASSDQAGGPGEQFF

j_call: TRBJ1-1
v_call: TRBV5-1
clone_size: -
d_call: -
cdr3_nt: TGCGCCAGCAGCTTCCGGGAGACAGCTACTAACACTGAAGCTTTCTTT
cdr3_aa: CASSFRETATNTEAFF

j_call: TRBJ1-4
v_call: TRBV28
clone_size: -
d_call: -
cdr3_nt: TGTGCCAGCACAAAAGGGCAGTCAGGCGGGGAAAAACTGTTTTTT
cdr3_aa: CASTKGQSGGEKLFF

j_call: TRBJ1-5
v_call: TRBV7-2
clone_size: -
d_call: -
cdr3_nt: TGTGCCAGCAGCCCCATGGGGGGTCAGCCCCAGCATTTT
cdr3_aa: CASSPMGGQPQHF

j_call: TRBJ2-3
v_call: TRBV6-4
clone_size: -
d_call: TRBD2
cdr3_nt: TGTGCCAGCAGTGACTCCGGGGGGGCCACAGATACGCAGTATTTT
cdr3_aa: CASSDSGGATDTQYF

j_call: TRBJ1-6
v_call: TRBV27
clone_size: once
d_call: TRBD1
cdr3_nt: TGTGCCAGCAGTCGGACAGGCGGGAATTCACCCCTCCACTTT
cdr3_aa: CASSRTGGNSPLHF

j_call: TRBJ1-5
v_call: TRBV7-8
clone_size: -
d_call: -
cdr3_nt: TGTGCCAGCAGCTTAGGGGCGTTCATTGGGCCCCAGCATTTT
cdr3_aa: CASSLGAFIGPQHF

j_call: TRBJ2-7
v_call: TRBV5-1
clone_size: -
d_call: -
cdr3_nt: TGCGCCAGCAGCTTGGGAGGGGGTCGGTACGAGCAGTACTTC
cdr3_aa: CASSLGGGRYEQYF

j_call: TRBJ1-4
v_call: TRBV18
clone_size: -
d_call: -
cdr3_nt: TGTGCCAGCTCACAGCAACAGGGTAATAATGAAAAACTGTTTTTT
cdr3_aa: CASSQQQGNNEKLFF

j_call: TRBJ2-5
v_call: TRBV7-2
clone_size: -
d_call: -
cdr3_nt: TGTGCCAGCAGCCGGGGACTTGGGGAGACCCAGTACTTC
cdr3_aa: CASSRGLGETQYF

j_call: TRBJ1-6
v_call: TRBV4-3
clone_size: -
d_call: TRBD1
cdr3_nt: TGCGCCAGCAGCCAAGATTTTAGGGGGCAGGGGCCTTCACCCCTCCACTTT
cdr3_aa: CASSQDFRGQGPSPLHF

j_call: TRBJ2-4
v_call: TRBV19
clone_size: -
d_call: -
cdr3_nt: TGTGCCAGTAGTCCGCGCGTACCGATAAAAAACATTCAGTACTTC
cdr3_aa: CASSPRVPIKNIQYF

j_call: TRBJ2-1
v_call: TRBV29-1
clone_size: -
d_call: TRBD2
cdr3_nt: TGCAGCGTTTGTAAGCGGGAGGGCCCCTACAATGAGCAGTTCTTC
cdr3_aa: CSVCKREGPYNEQFF

j_call: TRBJ1-5
v_call: TRBV7-8
clone_size: few
d_call: -
cdr3_nt: TGTGCCAGCAGCCCCGGGAGGAGGGGCAATCAGCCCCAGCATTTT
cdr3_aa: CASSPGRRGNQPQHF

j_call: TRBJ2-7
v_call: TRBV5-1
clone_size: -
d_call: TRBD1
cdr3_nt: TGCGCCAGCAGCTTGGGGGGGACAGGGTCCTACGAGCAGTACTTC
cdr3_aa: CASSLGGTGSYEQYF

j_call: TRBJ2-1
v_call: TRBV19
clone_size: -
d_call: TRBD1
cdr3_nt: TGTGCCAGTAGTACCCGAGGACAGGGGGCGATAAGGTCCTACAATGAGCAGTTCTTC
cdr3_aa: CASSTRGQGAIRSYNEQFF

j_call: TRBJ2-2
v_call: TRBV7-8
clone_size: -
d_call: -
cdr3_nt: TGTGCCAGCAGCTTAGTTTACAATCCCAGGGAGCTGTTTTTT
cdr3_aa: CASSLVYNPRELFF

j_call: TRBJ2-7
v_call: TRBV7-2
clone_size: -
d_call: -
cdr3_nt: TGTGCCAGCAGCTTAGGACAGGGAGGCACCTACGAGCAGTACTTC
cdr3_aa: CASSLGQGGTYEQYF

j_call: TRBJ2-7
v_call: TRBV3-1/TRBV3-2
clone_size: -
d_call: TRBD2
cdr3_nt: TGTGCCAGCAGCCAAGAAGATAAGGGGACTAGCGGGAGTAGACGGCAGTACTTC
cdr3_aa: CASSQEDKGTSGSRRQYF

j_call: TRBJ2-4
v_call: TRBV7-8
clone_size: -
d_call: TRBD2
cdr3_nt: TGTGCCAGCAGCTTAGCGCGGGGGACTAGATTTCGGGGAAACATTCAGTACTTC
cdr3_aa: CASSLARGTRFRGNIQYF

j_call: TRBJ2-3
v_call: TRBV7-9
clone_size: -
d_call: TRBD1
cdr3_nt: TGTGCCAGCAGCTCCCCGACAGGGTACGGGCCAGATACGCAGTATTTT
cdr3_aa: CASSSPTGYGPDTQYF

j_call: TRBJ2-2
v_call: TRBV5-6
clone_size: -
d_call: -
cdr3_nt: TGTGCCAGCAGCCCAAGGAGGACCCGGGGCGGGGAGCTGTTTTTT
cdr3_aa: CASSPRRTRGGELFF

j_call: TRBJ2-7
v_call: TRBV18
clone_size: -
d_call: -
cdr3_nt: TGTGCCAGCTCACTTCGACGGGATACCTACGAGCAGTACTTC
cdr3_aa: CASSLRRDTYEQYF

j_call: TRBJ2-3
v_call: TRBV29-1
clone_size: -
d_call: TRBD2
cdr3_nt: TGCAGCGCTGATGACGAGCGGGGCAGCACAGATACGCAGTATTTT
cdr3_aa: CSADDERGSTDTQYF

j_call: TRBJ2-5
v_call: TRBV5-1
clone_size: -
d_call: TRBD1
cdr3_nt: TGCGCCAGCATCCCTAACGGACAGGGATCTCTCGAGACCCAGTACTTC
cdr3_aa: CASIPNGQGSLETQYF

j_call: TRBJ1-2
v_call: TRBV4-1
clone_size: -
d_call: -
cdr3_nt: TGCGCCAGCAGCCATCCGATGCTCAGGGGAGTTAACTATGGCTACACCTTC
cdr3_aa: CASSHPMLRGVNYGYTF

j_call: TRBJ1-6
v_call: TRBV27
clone_size: -
d_call: -
cdr3_nt: TGTGCCAGCAGTTTGGGGCGAAATTCACCCCTCCACTTT
cdr3_aa: CASSLGRNSPLHF

j_call: TRBJ2-3
v_call: TRBV3-1/TRBV3-2
clone_size: -
d_call: TRBD2
cdr3_nt: TGTGCCAGCAGCCAAGACCTAGCGGGGACAGATACGCAGTATTTT
cdr3_aa: CASSQDLAGTDTQYF

j_call: TRBJ2-5
v_call: TRBV29-1
clone_size: -
d_call: -
cdr3_nt: TGCAGCGTGGCCCCGGGTTCTCAAGAGACCCAGTACTTC
cdr3_aa: CSVAPGSQETQYF

j_call: TRBJ2-3
v_call: TRBV18
clone_size: -
d_call: TRBD2
cdr3_nt: TGTGCCAGCTCACCCTTAGCGGGGGGGCATTCTAGCACAGATACGCAGTATTTT
cdr3_aa: CASSPLAGGHSSTDTQYF

j_call: TRBJ1-1
v_call: TRBV18
clone_size: -
d_call: TRBD1
cdr3_nt: TGTGCCAGCTCGCCACAGGGGGCAGGGGCTGAAGCTTTCTTT
cdr3_aa: CASSPQGAGAEAFF

j_call: TRBJ2-3
v_call: TRBV25-1
clone_size: -
d_call: -
cdr3_nt: TGTGCCAGCAGTGCCCTGGGGGGACTTGGCACAGATACGCAGTATTTT
cdr3_aa: CASSALGGLGTDTQYF